One and the same sample provided the 23 T cell receptor beta chains below, sequenced in a study of cytotoxic CD8 clonotypes in ibrutinib-treated CLL. The protocol was immunoSEQ multiplex PCR, while the TCRdb copy is restricted to in-frame clones and leaves out a portion. The sample includes roughly 47,000 clones, 53% of them seen just once. The material sequenced was PBMCs, taken after 12 months of ibrutinib treatment. These receptors all stem from a human donor with chronic lymphocytic leukemia.

This chain uses TRBV28 with TRBJ1-2; D may be TRBD1 (5 bases). The V end was cut by 2 bases, the J end by 4 bases, with 8 bases between. The CDR3 is 13 residues long. Germline loops: CDR1 MDHEN, CDR2 SYDVKM. The CDR3, as DNA: TGTGCCAGCAGTTTACAAGGGGTCTATGGCTACACCTTC. Protein sequence: CASSLQGVYGYTF.

This chain connects TRBV28 to TRBJ1-2; D possibly corresponds to TRBD1 (5 bases). The CDR3 extends over 13 amino acids. CDR1 MDHEN and CDR2 SYDVKM come from the germline V gene. The CDR3 loop reads CATISGNNYGYTF. CDR3 nucleotides: TGTGCGACGATATCAGGGAATAACTATGGCTACACCTTC.

V usage is TRBV4-1 and J usage is TRBJ2-5; D call uncertain. V lost 1 base and J lost 5, with 11 bases in between. The V gene's germline CDR1 is MGHRA and CDR2 YSYEKL. The length of the CDR3 is 14 residues. The CDR3 region has the DNA TGCGCCAGCAGCCAAGCCCGAGTTCCGGAGACCCAGTACTTC. Protein product: CASSQARVPETQYF.

The CDR3 is CASSGLAGGEGGELFF. The CDR3 DNA follows: TGTGCCAGCAGCGGACTAGCGGGAGGCGAGGGTGGGGAGCTGTTTTTT. V gene TRBV27 combines with J gene TRBJ2-2; 14 nucleotides line up with TRBD2. The CDR3 extends over 16 amino acids. Germline-derived CDR1 and CDR2 are MNHEY and SMNVEV (reference sequence). With V trimmed by 6 bases and J by 8 bases, 8 bases remained unmatched.

J is TRBJ1-1 and V is TRBV7-3; a possible D gene is TRBD1 (5 bases). Germline-derived CDR1 and CDR2 are SGHTA and FQGTGA. CDR3 size: 13 residues. Trimming pared 5 bases from V and 3 bases from J, leaving 10 bases between. Here the CDR3 DNA reads TGTGCCAGCAGCACGGACACCTACACTGAAGCTTTCTTT. Its translation is CASSTDTYTEAFF.

Ten or more counts support this clone. The chain employs TRBV5-1 and TRBJ1-2; possible D gene TRBD1, 5 bases. The V and J ends lost 9 bases and 6 bases respectively, with 18 bases between them. The CDR3 is 13 residues long. The germline V gene has CDR1 SGHRS and CDR2 YFSETQ. The CDR3 reads CATLQDGGNGYTF. The CDR3 DNA sequence: TGCGCCACCCTACAGGACGGAGGAAATGGCTACACCTTC.

V usage is TRBV19 and J usage is TRBJ2-1, with TRBD2 matching 9 bases. This CDR3 is built from 15 residues. J gave up 2 bases and V 3 bases, and 2 bases lay outside the gene matches. Per the germline V gene, CDR1 is LNHDA and CDR2 is SQIVND (reference sequence). The CDR3 coding sequence is TGTGCCAGTAGTATCGGCGGGAGGGCCTACAATGAGCAGTTCTTC. It specifies CASSIGGRAYNEQFF.

The V call is TRBV15, the J call TRBJ2-5; the D gene is possibly TRBD1 (5 bases). This CDR3 spans 15 amino acids. Germline V gene lookup returns CDR1 LNHNV and CDR2 YYDKDF (reference sequence). Trimming removed 1 base from V and 4 bases from J, with 13 bases in between. DNA for the CDR3: TGTGCCACCAGCAGAGTTGCGCCTAGGGGAGAGACCCAGTACTTC. It yields the protein CATSRVAPRGETQYF.

V gene TRBV6-1 combines with J gene TRBJ2-7; TRBD1 matches at 7 bases. V lost 1 base to trimming and J lost 2 bases; unmatched junction nucleotides: 17. The CDR3 is 19 amino acids. Germline V gene lookup returns CDR1 MNHNS and CDR2 SASEGT. The CDR3: CASSEGVFGKGAYPYEQYF. CDR3 bases: TGTGCCAGCAGTGAAGGCGTCTTCGGAAAGGGGGCCTACCCCTACGAGCAGTACTTC.

This clone was observed many times. This sequence joins TRBV28 and TRBJ1-2; D remains ambiguous. The germline V gene encodes CDR1 MDHEN and CDR2 SYDVKM. V lost 3 bases, J lost 3 bases, and 14 bases lay in between. The CDR3 has 15 amino acids. CDR3: CASSFAGKEHYGYTF. The CDR3 nucleotides read TGTGCCAGCAGTTTTGCCGGGAAGGAGCACTATGGCTACACCTTC.

This chain links TRBV25-1 with TRBJ1-1; 8 bases are shared with TRBD1. The CDR3 length is 13 residues. Trimming took 6 bases from V and 10 from J; bases not matched to a gene: 10. Germline V gene lookup returns CDR1 MGHDK and CDR2 SYGVNS. The CDR3 reads CASRQSGGGIAFF. CDR3 in DNA: TGTGCCAGCAGACAATCAGGGGGCGGAATAGCTTTCTTT.

This CDR3 reads CASSVGNRIEQFF. CDR3 DNA: TGTGCCAGCAGTGTTGGGAATCGGATTGAGCAGTTCTTC. The rearrangement uses TRBV25-1 and TRBJ2-1; D remains ambiguous. V lost 4 bases and J 9 bases, leaving 13 bases between the germline ends. CDR1 MGHDK and CDR2 SYGVNS come from the germline V gene. The CDR3 sequence is 13 residues long.

The chain has TRBV27 and TRBJ1-2, with D unclear. Per germline, CDR1 MNHEY and CDR2 SMNVEV (reference sequence). This CDR3 is 14 amino acids long. The V end was cut by 4 bases, the J end by 6 bases, with 15 bases between. CDR3 DNA: TGTGCCAGCAGTTCCGAAAAGGCTATCCATGGCTACACCTTC. Protein: CASSSEKAIHGYTF.

This clone came up a few times. DNA of the CDR3: TGTGCCAGCAGCTTAGAGGTGGGCTCCTACGAGCAGTACTTC. It specifies CASSLEVGSYEQYF. The chain has TRBV7-9 and TRBJ2-7; D remains ambiguous. Between the trimmed V and J ends, which lost 1 base and 0 bases, there was a span of 7 bases. The CDR3 contains 14 residues. The V gene's germline CDR1 is SEHNR and CDR2 FQNEAQ (reference sequence). The full variable domain, in which reference TRBV7-9 and TRBJ2-7 provide the parts outside the CDR3, is DTGVSQNPRHKITKRGQNVTFRCDPISEHNRLYWYRQTLGQGPEFLTYFQNEAQLEKSRLLSDRFSAERPKGSFSTLEIQRTEQGDSAMYLCASSLEVGSYEQYFGPGTRLTVT.

On this clone: The limits of the CDR3 on the DNA are not certain, so only TCRdb's listed CDR3 is given. V usage is TRBV5-3 and J usage is TRBJ1-3. TRBV5-3 is reported as an ORF; its role is uncertain. Counting both end residues, the CDR3 totals 17 amino acids. CDR3 protein: CARSSQSSRLEKTPYIF.

The V gene is TRBV5-6, the J gene TRBJ2-7; no reliable D call. The germline V gene has CDR1 SGHDT and CDR2 YYEEEE. V was cut by 3 bases and J by 1 base, with 11 bases left in between. CDR3 length: 14 residues. The CDR3 sequence: CASSSGWRSYEQYF. The CDR3 DNA reads as TGTGCCAGCAGCTCCGGCTGGCGATCCTACGAGCAGTACTTC.

This clone was counted once. This sequence joins TRBV5-4 and TRBJ2-1; 7 positions agree with TRBD2. This CDR3 contains 15 residues. With V trimmed by 6 bases and J by 6 bases, 12 bases remained unmatched. Germline V gives CDR1 SGHNT, CDR2 YYREEE (reference sequence). CDR3 protein: CASKREGARGNEQFF. In nucleotides, the CDR3 is TGTGCCAGCAAGAGGGAGGGCGCGCGGGGCAATGAGCAGTTCTTC.

The J gene is TRBJ2-3, the V gene TRBV5-1, with 9 bases identical to TRBD1. After removal of 0 bases from V and 4 bases from J, the junction contained 6 bases not matched to a gene. CDR1 and CDR2 from the germline V gene are SGHRS and YFSETQ. CDR3 length equals 16 residues. Here the CDR3 DNA reads TGCGCCAGCAGCTTGGCAGGACAGGGGTTTCCAGATACGCAGTATTTT. Its translation is CASSLAGQGFPDTQYF.

The rearrangement joins TRBV29-1 to TRBJ1-2; 9 bases map to TRBD1. CDR3 length: 13 amino acids. The germline V gene encodes CDR1 SQVTM and CDR2 ANQGSEA. The V and J ends lost 5 bases and 2 bases, in that order; junction bases with no gene match: 3. For the CDR3, the DNA is TGCAGCGTTTCGACAGGGGGGAACTATGGCTACACCTTC. It is translated as CSVSTGGNYGYTF.

The sample holds a few counts of this clone. The chain has TRBV28 and TRBJ2-4; D remains unclear. CDR3 length: 16 residues. Trimming removed 5 bases from V and 0 bases from J, with 14 bases in between. CDR1 MDHEN and CDR2 SYDVKM come from the germline V gene. CDR3: CASSPQRQLAKNIQYF. The CDR3 coding sequence is TGTGCCAGCAGTCCCCAGAGACAACTAGCCAAAAACATTCAGTACTTC. The full variable domain, with the rest looked up from reference TRBV28 and TRBJ2-4, is DVKVTQSSRYLVKRTGEKVFLECVQDMDHENMFWYRQDPGLGLRLIYFSYDVKMKEKGDIPEGYSVSREKKERFSLILESASTNQTSMYLCASSPQRQLAKNIQYFGAGTRLSVL.

This chain links TRBV18 with TRBJ1-2; D gene unclear. The CDR3 is 12 residues long. The V and J ends lost 5 bases and 0 bases respectively, with 4 bases between them. The germline V gene has CDR1 KGHSH and CDR2 LQKENI. CDR3 sequence: CASSSSNYGYTF. The CDR3 region has the DNA TGTGCCAGCTCATCCTCTAACTATGGCTACACCTTC. The whole variable domain, filled in from reference TRBV18 and TRBJ1-2, reads NAGVMQNPRHLVRRRGQEARLRCSPMKGHSHVYWYRQLPEEGLKFMVYLQKENIIDESGMPKERFSAEFPKEGPSILRIQQVVRGDSAAYFCASSSSNYGYTFGSGTRLTVV.

This chain links TRBV28 with TRBJ1-3; TRBD1 might be the D (5 bases). This CDR3 contains 14 residues. Germline CDR1 is MDHEN and CDR2 is SYDVKM. The V and J ends lost 5 bases and 6 bases respectively, with 14 bases between them. The CDR3 DNA follows: TGTGCCAGCAGTATGACAGCTACCCAAAACACCATATATTTT. This sequence encodes CASSMTATQNTIYF.

V usage is TRBV10-2 and J usage is TRBJ2-3, with TRBD1 matching over 11 bases. Germline V gene lookup returns CDR1 WSHSY and CDR2 SAAADI. Unmatched junction bases numbered 4, after V lost 4 bases and J lost 7 bases. The CDR3 length is 14 residues. CDR3 protein: CASSGTGGRHTQYF. The CDR3, as DNA: TGCGCCAGCAGTGGGACAGGGGGCCGACATACGCAGTATTTT.